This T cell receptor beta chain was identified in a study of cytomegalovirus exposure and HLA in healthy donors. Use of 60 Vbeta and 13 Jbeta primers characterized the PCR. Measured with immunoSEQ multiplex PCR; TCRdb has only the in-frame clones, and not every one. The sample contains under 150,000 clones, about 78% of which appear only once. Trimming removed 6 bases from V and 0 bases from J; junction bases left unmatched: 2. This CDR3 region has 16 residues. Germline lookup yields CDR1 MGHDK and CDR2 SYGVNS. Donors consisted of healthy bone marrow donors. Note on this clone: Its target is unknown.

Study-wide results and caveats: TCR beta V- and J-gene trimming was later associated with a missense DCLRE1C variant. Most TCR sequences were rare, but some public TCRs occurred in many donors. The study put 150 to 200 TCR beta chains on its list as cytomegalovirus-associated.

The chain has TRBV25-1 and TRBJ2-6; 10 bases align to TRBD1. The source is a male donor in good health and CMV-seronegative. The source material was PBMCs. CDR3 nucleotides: TGTGCCAGCAGAAGGACAGGGGGCTCTGGGGCCAACGTCCTGACTTTC. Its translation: CASRRTGGSGANVLTF.